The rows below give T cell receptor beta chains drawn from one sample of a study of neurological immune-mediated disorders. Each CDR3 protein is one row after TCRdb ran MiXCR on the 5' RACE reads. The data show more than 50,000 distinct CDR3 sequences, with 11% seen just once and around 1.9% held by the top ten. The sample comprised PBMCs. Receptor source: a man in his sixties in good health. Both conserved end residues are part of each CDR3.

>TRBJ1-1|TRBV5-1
CASSLGTGWNTEAFF
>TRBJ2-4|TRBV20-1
CSARGEQGDRKNIQYF
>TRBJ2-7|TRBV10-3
CAISESGTDYEQYF
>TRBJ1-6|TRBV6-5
CASSYSGTSNSPLHF
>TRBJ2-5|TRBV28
CASSSPGTEETQYF
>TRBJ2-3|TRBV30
CAWTFRRGQRDTQYF
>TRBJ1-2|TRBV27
CASSFQGGYGYTF
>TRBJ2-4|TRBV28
CASSPPRDRGKENIQYF
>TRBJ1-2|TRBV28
CASSPSLSGTDNYGYTF
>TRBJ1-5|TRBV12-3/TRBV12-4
CASSNEEGGNQPQHF
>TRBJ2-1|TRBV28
CASTEGGEQFF
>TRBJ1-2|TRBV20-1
CSAPPRGDSYGYTF
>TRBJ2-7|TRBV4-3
CASSQGSTGPLGEQYF
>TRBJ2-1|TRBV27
CASSLLGTGRHEQFF
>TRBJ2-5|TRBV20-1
CSAPTGGKETQYF
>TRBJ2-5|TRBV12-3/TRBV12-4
CASSFYGQETQYF
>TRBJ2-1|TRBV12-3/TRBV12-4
CASSGLEYNGQFF
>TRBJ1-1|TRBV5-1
CASSSQGQGWGNTEAFF
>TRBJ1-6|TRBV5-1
CASTDPTENSPLHF
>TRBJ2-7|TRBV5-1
CASSFDRDYEQYF
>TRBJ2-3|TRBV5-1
CASSLGVAGTGDTQYF
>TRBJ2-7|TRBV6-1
CASSPSTEEQYF
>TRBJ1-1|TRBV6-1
CASSATGATEAFF
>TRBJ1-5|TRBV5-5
CASSFTGDPNQPQHF
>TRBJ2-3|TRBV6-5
CASSRSRISDTQYF
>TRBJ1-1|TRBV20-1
CSASTRQGRDFEAFF
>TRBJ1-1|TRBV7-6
CASSSQKIFGAEAFF
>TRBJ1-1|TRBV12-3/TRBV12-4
CASSLSPPGQGKAFF
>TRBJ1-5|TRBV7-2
CASSPRGGGNQPQHF
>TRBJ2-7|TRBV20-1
CSAGFSLSYEQYF
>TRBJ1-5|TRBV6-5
CASSYSGTGNQPQHF
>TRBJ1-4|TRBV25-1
CASSESKGSNEKLFF
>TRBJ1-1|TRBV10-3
CAISESIGRSGERAFF
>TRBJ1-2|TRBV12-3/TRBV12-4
CASSLGAAYNYGYTF
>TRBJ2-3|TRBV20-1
CSARITERYTDTQYF
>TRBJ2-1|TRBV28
CASPPRPGKEYNEQFF
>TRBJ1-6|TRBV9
CASSVNEGPSSGSPLHF
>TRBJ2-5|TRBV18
CASSPGQGETQYF
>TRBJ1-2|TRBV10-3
CAIHGDTNYGYTF
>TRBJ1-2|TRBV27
CASSLSGYGYTF
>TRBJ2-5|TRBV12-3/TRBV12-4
CASSLGTGVETQYF
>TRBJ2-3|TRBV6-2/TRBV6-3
CASSYHRGGSTDTQYF
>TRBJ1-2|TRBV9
CASSVGRGRDGYTF
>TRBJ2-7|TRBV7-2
CASSLTYVTGESWYEQYF
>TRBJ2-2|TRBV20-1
CSAGRTGLNTGELFF
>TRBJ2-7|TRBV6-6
CASSYSGRTPYEQYF
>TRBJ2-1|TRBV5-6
CASSYITTGGRNEQFF
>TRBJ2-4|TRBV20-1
CSARTGGRGNIQYF
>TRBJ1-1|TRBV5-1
CASSRGGNDREAFF